These T cell receptor beta chains were read from a single sample in a study of T cells in Graves' hyperthyroidism and ophthalmopathy. TCRdb used MiXCR to reprocess the multiplex PCR reads, holding one entry per CDR3 protein. Altogether 500,000 to 800,000 distinct CDR3 sequences are present, just under 45% being singletons, with the ten largest covering about 7.7%. Sequencing was performed on peripheral blood or thyroid tissue (not recorded which). The receptor set was obtained from an adult man with Graves' disease, either hyperthyroidism or ophthalmopathy (not recorded which). Each CDR3 is given without its conserved first and last residue.

v_call	j_call	cdr3_aa
TRBV12-3/TRBV12-4	TRBJ2-7	ASTSSGPSYEQY
TRBV19	TRBJ2-5	ASSIGARQGETQY
TRBV19	TRBJ2-7	ASSTGQTHYEQY
TRBV15	TRBJ1-2	ATSSLEGYGYT
TRBV29-1	TRBJ1-3	SVFRDGNTIY
TRBV25-1	TRBJ2-1	ASSSGLAVNEQF
TRBV5-1	TRBJ1-4	ASSLAGGPGEKLF
TRBV15	TRBJ2-2	ATSRDRTGGYTGELF
TRBV12-3/TRBV12-4	TRBJ2-5	ASSQQYGETQY
TRBV2	TRBJ2-3	ASSEIERDTQY
TRBV7-6	TRBJ2-7	ASSSTGLRG
TRBV7-3	TRBJ1-1	ASSASRQGRTEAF
TRBV2	TRBJ1-2	ASSARVRGPNYGYT
TRBV10-3	TRBJ2-7	AISEGRPHEQY
TRBV20-1	TRBJ1-2	SAVGDGYT
TRBV29-1	TRBJ2-6	SAGEAEA
TRBV15	TRBJ2-7	ATSRYQGRSEQY
TRBV7-3	TRBJ1-2	ASSEGGDYGYT
TRBV11-1	TRBJ1-1	ASFPRAKGDEAF
TRBV19	TRBJ1-1	ASSMGHQNTEAF
TRBV2	TRBJ2-6	ASSLGQGALSGANVLT
TRBV20-1	TRBJ1-4	SARVEQGKLF
TRBV12-3/TRBV12-4	TRBJ1-1	ASRVGAEAF
TRBV12-3/TRBV12-4	TRBJ1-1	ASFDRGITEAF
TRBV6-6	TRBJ1-1	ASSPRQMVTEAF
TRBV29-1	TRBJ1-1	SVLLRRTEMNTEAF
TRBV7-8	TRBJ1-2	ASSLKGSNYGYT
TRBV7-2	TRBJ1-3	ASSLRNTIY
TRBV5-1	TRBJ1-1	ASSLDLRGGGTEAF
TRBV11-2	TRBJ2-7	ASSQYDIGHEQY
TRBV24-1	TRBJ2-3	ATSDTTTDTQY
TRBV7-9	TRBJ2-5	ASSLVIDVETQY
TRBV29-1	TRBJ1-1	DVGRGREAF
TRBV5-1	TRBJ1-2	ASSLDWVNGYT
TRBV10-3	TRBJ1-1	AISHDSNTEAS
TRBV9	TRBJ1-3	ASSVEYDAGNSGNTIY
TRBV24-1	TRBJ2-2	ATSDPLDRELF
TRBV25-1	TRBJ1-2	ASSELGRESGYT
TRBV2	TRBJ1-4	ASSTTAKPTLPDGKLF
TRBV7-3	TRBJ2-7	ASSQHPGIPYEQY
TRBV20-1	TRBJ1-2	SARKDRGLGYT
TRBV7-8	TRBJ2-5	ASSVRTSGAHSTQY